This T cell receptor (beta chain) was captured by sequencing in a study of cytomegalovirus exposure and HLA in healthy donors. V dropped 6 bases and J dropped 4 bases, with 17 bases sitting between them. This CDR3 region has 15 residues. Germline V lookup: CDR1 LNHDA, CDR2 SQIVND (reference sequence). About this clone itself: The antigen remains unidentified.

Study-level results: In an earlier analysis, productive rearrangement rates for most beta V segments clustered near 87% or 30%. For TCR beta chains, V- and J-gene trimming was later linked to a missense DCLRE1C variant.

With 60 Vbeta and 13 Jbeta primers, the PCR was carried out. This table comes from immunoSEQ multiplex PCR, and its TCRdb copy is limited to in-frame clones, with some not included. The table records about 180,000 clones, 77% of them present only once. The J gene is TRBJ2-3, the V gene TRBV19; perhaps TRBD1 as D (6 bases). This receptor was obtained from a man aged 18 to 29 in good health and CMV-seronegative. The source material was PBMCs. CDR3 nucleotides: TGTGCCAGTAGGTCGGGACAAGGACGGGCAGATACGCAGTATTTT. Protein: CASRSGQGRADTQYF.